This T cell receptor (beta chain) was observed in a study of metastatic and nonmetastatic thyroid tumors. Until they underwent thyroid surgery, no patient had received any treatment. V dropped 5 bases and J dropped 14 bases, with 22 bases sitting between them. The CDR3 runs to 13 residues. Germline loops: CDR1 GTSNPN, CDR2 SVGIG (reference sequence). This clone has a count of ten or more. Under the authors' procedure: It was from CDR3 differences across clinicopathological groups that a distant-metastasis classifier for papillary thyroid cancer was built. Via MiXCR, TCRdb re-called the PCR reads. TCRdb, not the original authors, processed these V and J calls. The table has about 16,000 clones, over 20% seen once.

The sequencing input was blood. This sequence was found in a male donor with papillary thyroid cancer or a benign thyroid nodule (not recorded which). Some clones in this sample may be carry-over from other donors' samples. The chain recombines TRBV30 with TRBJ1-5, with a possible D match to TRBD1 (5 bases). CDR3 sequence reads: CAWGTEHPGVEHF. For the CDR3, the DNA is TGTGCCTGGGGGACGGAACACCCTGGCGTGGAGCATTTT.